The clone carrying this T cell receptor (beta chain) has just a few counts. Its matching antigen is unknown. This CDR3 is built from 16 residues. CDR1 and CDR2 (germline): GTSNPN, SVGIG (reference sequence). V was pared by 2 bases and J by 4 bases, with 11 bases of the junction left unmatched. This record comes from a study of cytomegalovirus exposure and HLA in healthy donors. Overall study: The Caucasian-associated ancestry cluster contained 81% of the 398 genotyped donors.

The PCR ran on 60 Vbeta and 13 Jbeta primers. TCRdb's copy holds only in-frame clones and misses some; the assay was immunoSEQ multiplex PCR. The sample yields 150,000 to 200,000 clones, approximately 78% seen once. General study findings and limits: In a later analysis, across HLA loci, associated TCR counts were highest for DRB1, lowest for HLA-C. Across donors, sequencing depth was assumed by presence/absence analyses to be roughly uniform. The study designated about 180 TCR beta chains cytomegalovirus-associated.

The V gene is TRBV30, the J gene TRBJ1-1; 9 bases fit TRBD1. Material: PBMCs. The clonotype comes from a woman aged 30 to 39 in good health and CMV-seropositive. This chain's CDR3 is CAWSTGTGFRGTEAFF. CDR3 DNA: TGTGCCTGGAGTACCGGGACAGGGTTTCGGGGCACTGAAGCTTTCTTT.